Listed below are T cell receptor beta chains from one sample, sequenced in a study of shared clonotypes between healthy human individuals. This table comes from immunoSEQ multiplex PCR, and its TCRdb copy is limited to in-frame clones, with some not included. The sample yields roughly 520,000 clones, 90% to 97% seen once. The sequenced sample was naive CD4+ T cells sorted from blood. The receptors derive from a woman in her thirties in good health. The CDR3 runs from the conserved cysteine through the conserved F or W. A D gene is named only where the DNA matches it firmly. Size values are once, few and many counts, or a class for expanded clones, and some rows have none.

V gene	clone size	J gene	D gene	CDR3 DNA	CDR3 protein
TRBV18	.	TRBJ2-7	.	TGTGCCAGCTCCCTCACCAGGTCCTACGAGCAGTACTTC	CASSLTRSYEQYF
TRBV2	.	TRBJ1-5	.	TGTGCCAGCAGTACCGACACCCGCAATCAGCCCCAGCATTTT	CASSTDTRNQPQHF
TRBV28	.	TRBJ2-7	TRBD2	TGTGCCAGCCGGGAGGACCTCGGATGGGGGAGGGTGTACTTC	CASREDLGWGRVYF
TRBV20-1	.	TRBJ1-1	.	TGCAGTGCTAGTCGGCCCACTGAAGCTTTCTTT	CSASRPTEAFF
TRBV6-1	once	TRBJ1-1	TRBD1	TGTGCCGGCGCTCGGACAGGGTTGACTGAAGCTTTCTTT	CAGARTGLTEAFF
TRBV28	.	TRBJ1-4	.	TGTGCCAGCTGGAGCAGAAATGAAAAACTGTTTTTT	CASWSRNEKLFF
TRBV28	.	TRBJ1-2	.	TGTGCCAGCAGTTTACAGGGCTCCTATGGCTACACCTTC	CASSLQGSYGYTF
TRBV19	once	TRBJ1-1	.	TGTGCCAGTAGTATAACAGAGACTGAAGCTTTCTTT	CASSITETEAFF
TRBV7-3	.	TRBJ2-1	.	TGTGCCAGCAGCTTAACGTCCGGGAGACCCTACAATGAGCAGTTCTTC	CASSLTSGRPYNEQFF
TRBV5-8	.	TRBJ1-5	.	TGTGCCAGCAGCGGAGGGACACTCAATAGCAATCAGCCCCAGCATTTT	CASSGGTLNSNQPQHF
TRBV4-2	.	TRBJ2-6	.	TGTGCCAGCAGCCAAGGAGCAACCCGCTCTGGGGCCAACGTCCTGACTTTC	CASSQGATRSGANVLTF
TRBV5-1	.	TRBJ2-5	TRBD2	TGCGCCAGCAGCTTGCTGGCGGGAGCGGTAGAGACCCAGTACTTC	CASSLLAGAVETQYF
TRBV30	.	TRBJ2-5	.	TGTGCCTGGAATCCTGGAGGGGCGTATGAGCAGTACTTC	CAWNPGGAYEQYF
TRBV28	.	TRBJ2-7	.	TGTGCCAGCAGTGGGTTCCTAGACGGGGGTCCTTCCTACGAGCAGTACTTC	CASSGFLDGGPSYEQYF
TRBV28	once	TRBJ2-5	TRBD1	TGTGCCAGCAGTACCACGACAGGGGGAACGGGAGAGACCCAGTACTTC	CASSTTTGGTGETQYF
TRBV2	.	TRBJ1-4	.	TGTGCCAGCAGTGGGACATCCAACTATGAAAAACTGTTTTTT	CASSGTSNYEKLFF
TRBV5-1	.	TRBJ2-7	.	TGCGCCAGCAGCTTGGGGCGGGGTGATACCTACGAGCAGTACTTC	CASSLGRGDTYEQYF
TRBV28	.	TRBJ1-3	.	TGTGCCAGCAGTGATAGAGGGCCAACCTCTGGAAACACCATATATTTT	CASSDRGPTSGNTIYF
TRBV30	.	TRBJ2-1	TRBD2	TGTGCCTGGAGTGTTCCTAGCGGGAGCAACAATGAGCAGTTCTTC	CAWSVPSGSNNEQFF
TRBV7-2	once	TRBJ2-7	.	TGTGCCAGCAGCTTAGTTGGAGTAGGCGACGAGCAGTACTTC	CASSLVGVGDEQYF
TRBV6-5	.	TRBJ1-5	.	TGTGCCAGCAGACCCGACAGGACAAATCAGCCCCAGCATTTT	CASRPDRTNQPQHF
TRBV19	.	TRBJ2-7	.	TGTGCCAGTAGTAACAAGCTTGGATACGAGCAGTACTTC	CASSNKLGYEQYF
TRBV7-3	.	TRBJ2-3	.	TGTGCCAGCAGCTTAGGTCGAAAAGGTCGGAAAGCCGCAGATACGCAGTATTTT	CASSLGRKGRKAADTQYF
TRBV7-9	.	TRBJ2-1	.	TGTGCCAGCAGCGGTGAGAGCGGGTCGGGCTCCTACAATGAGCAGTTCTTC	CASSGESGSGSYNEQFF
TRBV28	.	TRBJ2-2	TRBD1	TGTGCCAGCAGTTTCTCGACAGGGGGGTACGGGGAGCTGTTTTTT	CASSFSTGGYGELFF
TRBV5-1	.	TRBJ1-1	.	TGCGCCAGCGCGGCACAGAACACTGAAGCTTTCTTT	CASAAQNTEAFF
TRBV25-1	.	TRBJ1-1	.	TGTGCCAGCACCCGAAGCGGATCGAACACTGAAGCTTTCTTT	CASTRSGSNTEAFF
TRBV6-6	.	TRBJ2-1	.	TGTGCCAGCAGTCCACCAATATATCAACAGGCCCGTGAGCAGTTCTTC	CASSPPIYQQAREQFF
TRBV18	.	TRBJ1-2	.	TGTGCCAGCTCACCAGGGGCAGGGAGTGGCTACACCTTC	CASSPGAGSGYTF
TRBV2	.	TRBJ1-3	.	TGTGCCAGCACCGTAGACCCTTCTGGAAACACCATATATTTT	CASTVDPSGNTIYF
TRBV7-2	.	TRBJ2-3	TRBD1	TGTGCCAGCAGCTTATTTGGACAGGGGGTCACAGATACGCAGTATTTT	CASSLFGQGVTDTQYF
TRBV7-6	once	TRBJ2-7	.	TGTGCCAGCAGCTCACGACCCGATGCGAGCTCCTACGAGCAGTACTTC	CASSSRPDASSYEQYF
TRBV6-5	.	TRBJ1-5	TRBD1	TGTGCCAGCAGTAAGGACAGGGGGAAAAATCAGCCCCAGCATTTT	CASSKDRGKNQPQHF
TRBV28	.	TRBJ1-2	.	TGTGCCAGCAGCCTCGATAGACCCGGGTATGGCTACACCTTC	CASSLDRPGYGYTF